This T cell receptor beta chain was sequenced during a study of cytomegalovirus exposure and HLA in healthy donors. Study observations and caveats: Later analysis identified about 17,000 TCR beta sequences associated with HLA alleles, using a false discovery rate threshold of 0.05. Reports state that TCR beta sequences accurately predicted most subjects' HLA-A and HLA-B alleles.

A note on this clone: Its antigen is currently unknown.

The PCR made use of 60 Vbeta and 13 Jbeta primers. Here immunoSEQ multiplex PCR was the method, and the copy in TCRdb shows in-frame clones only, minus some. The data show roughly 120,000 clones, approximately 80% seen once. CDR3 length: 14 amino acids. Germline V gives CDR1 MNHEY, CDR2 SMNVEV (reference sequence). Trimming took off 3 bases at V and 5 bases at J, with 11 bases between the two ends. The chain couples TRBV27 to TRBJ1-5; D gene unclear. The receptor was derived from a man aged 18 to 30 in good health and CMV-seronegative. The sample comprised PBMCs. The CDR3 protein is CASSLQEGDQPQHF. The DNA for the CDR3 is TGTGCCAGCAGTTTGCAGGAGGGCGATCAGCCCCAGCATTTT.